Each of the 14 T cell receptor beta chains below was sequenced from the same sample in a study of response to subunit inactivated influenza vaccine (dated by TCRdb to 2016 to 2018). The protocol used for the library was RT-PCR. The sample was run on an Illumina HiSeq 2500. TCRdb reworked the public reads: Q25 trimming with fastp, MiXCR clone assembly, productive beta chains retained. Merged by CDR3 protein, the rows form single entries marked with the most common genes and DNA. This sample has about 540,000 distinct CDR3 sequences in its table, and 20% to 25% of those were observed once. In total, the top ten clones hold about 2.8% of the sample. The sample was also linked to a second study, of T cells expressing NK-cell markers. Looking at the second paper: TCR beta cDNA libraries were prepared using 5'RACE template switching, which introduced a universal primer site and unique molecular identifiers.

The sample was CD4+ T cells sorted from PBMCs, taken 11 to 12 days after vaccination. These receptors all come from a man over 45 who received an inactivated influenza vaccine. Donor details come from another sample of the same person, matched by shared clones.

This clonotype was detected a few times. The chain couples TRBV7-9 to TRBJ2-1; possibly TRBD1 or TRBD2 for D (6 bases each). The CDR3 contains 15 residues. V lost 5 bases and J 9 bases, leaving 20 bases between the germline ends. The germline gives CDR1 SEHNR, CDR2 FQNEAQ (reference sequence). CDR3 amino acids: CASSVTGASDGEQFF. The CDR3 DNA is TGTGCCAGCAGCGTGACAGGAGCTAGCGATGGTGAGCAGTTCTTC.

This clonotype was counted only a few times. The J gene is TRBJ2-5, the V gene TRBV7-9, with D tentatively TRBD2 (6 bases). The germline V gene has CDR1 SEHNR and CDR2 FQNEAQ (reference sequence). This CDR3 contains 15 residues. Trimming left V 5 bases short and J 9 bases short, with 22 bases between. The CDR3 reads CASSPRGSGQRSQYF. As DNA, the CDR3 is TGTGCCAGCAGCCCCCGTGGTAGCGGTCAGAGATCCCAGTACTTC.

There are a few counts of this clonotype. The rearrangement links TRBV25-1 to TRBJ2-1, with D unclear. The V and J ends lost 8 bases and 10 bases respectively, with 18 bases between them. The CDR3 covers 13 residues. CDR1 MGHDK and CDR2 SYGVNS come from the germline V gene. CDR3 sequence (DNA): TGTGCCAGCTCGGCGGAGACCTTCGGAGAGCAGTTCTTC. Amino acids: CASSAETFGEQFF.

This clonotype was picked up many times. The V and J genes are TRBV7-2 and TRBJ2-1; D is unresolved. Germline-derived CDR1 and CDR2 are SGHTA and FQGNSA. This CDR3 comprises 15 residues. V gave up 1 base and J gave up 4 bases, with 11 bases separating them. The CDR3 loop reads CASSLEGRMYNEQFF. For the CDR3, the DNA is TGTGCCAGCAGCTTAGAAGGACGCATGTACAATGAGCAGTTCTTC. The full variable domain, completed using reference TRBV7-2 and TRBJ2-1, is GAGVSQSPSNKVTEKGKDVELRCDPISGHTALYWYRQSLGQGLEFLIYFQGNSAPDKSGLPSDRFSAERTGGSVSTLTIQRTQQEDSAVYLCASSLEGRMYNEQFFGPGTRLTVL.

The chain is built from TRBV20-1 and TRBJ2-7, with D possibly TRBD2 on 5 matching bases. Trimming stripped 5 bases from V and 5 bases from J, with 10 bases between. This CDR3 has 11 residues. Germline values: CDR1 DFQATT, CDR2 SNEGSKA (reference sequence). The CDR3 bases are TGCAGTGCTGCGCGGACTCACGAGCAGTACTTC. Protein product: CSAARTHEQYF.

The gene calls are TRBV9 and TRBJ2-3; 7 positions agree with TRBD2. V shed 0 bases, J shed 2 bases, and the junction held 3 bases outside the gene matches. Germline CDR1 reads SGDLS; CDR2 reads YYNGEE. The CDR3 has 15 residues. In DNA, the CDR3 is TGTGCCAGCAGCGTAGAAGGGGACTACACAGATACGCAGTATTTT. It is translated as CASSVEGDYTDTQYF.

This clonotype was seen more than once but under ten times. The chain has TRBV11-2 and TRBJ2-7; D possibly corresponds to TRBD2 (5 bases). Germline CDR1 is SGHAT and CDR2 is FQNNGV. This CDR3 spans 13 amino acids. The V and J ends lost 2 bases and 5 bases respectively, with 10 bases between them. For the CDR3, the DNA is TGTGCCAGCAGCTTAATCGGGAAGGACGAGCAGTACTTC. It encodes CASSLIGKDEQYF.

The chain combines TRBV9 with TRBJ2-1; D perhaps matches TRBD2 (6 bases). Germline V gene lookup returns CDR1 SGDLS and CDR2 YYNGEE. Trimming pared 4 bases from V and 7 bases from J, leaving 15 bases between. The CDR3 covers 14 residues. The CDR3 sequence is CASSPASRGNEQFF. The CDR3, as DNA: TGTGCCAGCAGCCCAGCCAGTCGGGGGAATGAGCAGTTCTTC.

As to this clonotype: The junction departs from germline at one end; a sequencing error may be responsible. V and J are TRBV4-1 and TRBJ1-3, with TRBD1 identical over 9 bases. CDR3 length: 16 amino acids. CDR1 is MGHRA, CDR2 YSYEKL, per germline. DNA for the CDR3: TGCGCCAGCAGCGAAGAGGGACAAAACAGGGGGCGTGCCATATATTTT. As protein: CASSEEGQNRGRAIYF.

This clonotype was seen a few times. The DNA of the CDR3 is TGTGCCAGTAGGGCTATTTCGAGCTCCTACAATGAGCAGTTCTTC. This translates into CASRAISSSYNEQFF. The rearrangement uses TRBV19 and TRBJ2-1; D call uncertain. V lost 6 bases to trimming and J lost 0 bases, with 12 bases between them. This CDR3 has 15 amino acids. The germline V gene has CDR1 LNHDA and CDR2 SQIVND (reference sequence).

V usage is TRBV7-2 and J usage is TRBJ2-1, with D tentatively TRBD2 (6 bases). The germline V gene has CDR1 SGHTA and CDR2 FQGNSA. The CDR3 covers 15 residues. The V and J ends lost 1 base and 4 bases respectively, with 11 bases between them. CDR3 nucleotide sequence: TGTGCCAGCAGCTTAGGGGGTGGGGGGTACAATGAGCAGTTCTTC. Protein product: CASSLGGGGYNEQFF.

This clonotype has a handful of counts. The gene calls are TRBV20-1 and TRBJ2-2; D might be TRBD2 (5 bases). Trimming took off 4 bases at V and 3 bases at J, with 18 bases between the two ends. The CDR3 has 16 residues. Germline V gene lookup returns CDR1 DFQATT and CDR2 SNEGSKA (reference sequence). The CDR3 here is CSANPIGRVYTGELFF. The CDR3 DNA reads TGCAGTGCTAACCCCATTGGGCGGGTGTACACCGGGGAGCTGTTTTTT.

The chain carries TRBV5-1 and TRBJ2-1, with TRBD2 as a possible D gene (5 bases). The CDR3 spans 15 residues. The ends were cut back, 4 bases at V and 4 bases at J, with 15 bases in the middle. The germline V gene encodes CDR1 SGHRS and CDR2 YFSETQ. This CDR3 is CASSGGLLPYNEQFF. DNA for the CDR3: TGCGCCAGCAGCGGAGGACTCCTCCCTTACAATGAGCAGTTCTTC.

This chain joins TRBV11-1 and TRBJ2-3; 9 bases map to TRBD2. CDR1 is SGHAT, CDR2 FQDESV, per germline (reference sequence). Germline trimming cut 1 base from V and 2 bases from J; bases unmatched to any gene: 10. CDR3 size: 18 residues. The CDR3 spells CASSLGAAGGPVTDTQYF. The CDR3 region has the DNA TGTGCCAGCAGCTTAGGCGCGGCGGGGGGGCCGGTCACAGATACGCAGTATTTT.